This T cell receptor beta chain comes out of a study of CD8 T cells in ankylosing spondylitis. General observations from the study: Certain motif variants had earlier been reported in reactive arthritis synovial fluid and blood. Ankylosing spondylitis blood appeared to carry a characteristic TCR beta motif of several highly homologous variants.

Regarding this clonotype: What it recognizes is unknown.

The length of the CDR3 is 12 residues. V lost 10 bases and J lost 5, with 12 bases in between. The germline gives CDR1 SGHVS, CDR2 FQNEAQ. Quantitative 5'-RACE with molecular barcodes produced the TCR beta libraries. From the 5' RACE reads, TCRdb called clonotypes with MiXCR, one entry per CDR3 protein. This repertoire shows approximately 540,000 distinct CDR3 sequences, approximately 11% found once; its top ten account for about 6.5%. The sequencing sample was made of blood, either unsorted or a sorted T cell fraction (not recorded which). The clonotype comes from a male donor with ankylosing spondylitis. The V call is TRBV7-8, the J call TRBJ2-1; no clear D gene. The CDR3 is CATRWRNNEQFF. The CDR3 region has the DNA TGTGCCACCAGGTGGCGGAACAATGAGCAGTTCTTC.